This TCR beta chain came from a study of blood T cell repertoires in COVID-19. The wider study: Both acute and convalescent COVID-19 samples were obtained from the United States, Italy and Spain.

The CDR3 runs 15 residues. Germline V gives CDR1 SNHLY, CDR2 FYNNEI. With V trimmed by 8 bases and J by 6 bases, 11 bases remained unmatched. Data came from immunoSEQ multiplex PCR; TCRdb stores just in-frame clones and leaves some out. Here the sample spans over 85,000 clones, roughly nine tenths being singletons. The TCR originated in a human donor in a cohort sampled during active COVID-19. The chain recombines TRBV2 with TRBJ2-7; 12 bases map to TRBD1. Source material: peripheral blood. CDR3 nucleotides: TGTGCCAGCGTAGAGGGGGGACAGGGGGCACGCGAGCAGTACTTC. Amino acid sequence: CASVEGGQGAREQYF.